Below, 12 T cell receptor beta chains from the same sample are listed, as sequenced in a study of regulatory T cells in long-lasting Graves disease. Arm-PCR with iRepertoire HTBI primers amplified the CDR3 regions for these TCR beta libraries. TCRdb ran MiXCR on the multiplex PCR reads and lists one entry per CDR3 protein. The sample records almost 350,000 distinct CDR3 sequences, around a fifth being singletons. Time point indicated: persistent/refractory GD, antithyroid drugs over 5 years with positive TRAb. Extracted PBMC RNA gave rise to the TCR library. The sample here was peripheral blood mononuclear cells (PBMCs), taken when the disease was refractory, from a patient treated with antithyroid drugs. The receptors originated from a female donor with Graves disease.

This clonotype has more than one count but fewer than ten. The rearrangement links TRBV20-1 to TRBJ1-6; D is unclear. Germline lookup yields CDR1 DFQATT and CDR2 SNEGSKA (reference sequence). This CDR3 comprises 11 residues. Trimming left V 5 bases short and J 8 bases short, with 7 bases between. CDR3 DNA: TGCAGTGCTTACAAAGATTCACCCCTCCACTTT. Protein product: CSAYKDSPLHF.

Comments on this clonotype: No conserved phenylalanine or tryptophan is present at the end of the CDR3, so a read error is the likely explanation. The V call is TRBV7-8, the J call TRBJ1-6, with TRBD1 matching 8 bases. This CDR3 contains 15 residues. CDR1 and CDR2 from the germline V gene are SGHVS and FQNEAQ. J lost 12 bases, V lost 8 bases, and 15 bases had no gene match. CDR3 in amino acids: CASSPSNRGGIPLHS. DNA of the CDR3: TGTGCCAGCTCACCCTCCAACAGGGGGGGAATACCCCTCCACTCT.

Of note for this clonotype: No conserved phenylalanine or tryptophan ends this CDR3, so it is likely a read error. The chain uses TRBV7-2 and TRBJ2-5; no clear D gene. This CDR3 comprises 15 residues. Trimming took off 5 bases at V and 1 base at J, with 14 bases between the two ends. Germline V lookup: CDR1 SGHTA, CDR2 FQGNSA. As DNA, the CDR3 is TGTGCCAGCAGCCCTCTAAGTGGGGTCCAAGAGACCCAGTACTTA. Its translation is CASSPLSGVQETQYL.

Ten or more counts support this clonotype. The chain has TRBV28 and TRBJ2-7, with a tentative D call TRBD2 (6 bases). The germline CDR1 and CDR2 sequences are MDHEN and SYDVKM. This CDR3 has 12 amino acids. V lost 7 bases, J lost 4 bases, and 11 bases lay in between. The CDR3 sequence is CASNQGLYEQYF. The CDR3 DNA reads TGTGCCAGCAACCAGGGACTTTACGAGCAGTACTTC.

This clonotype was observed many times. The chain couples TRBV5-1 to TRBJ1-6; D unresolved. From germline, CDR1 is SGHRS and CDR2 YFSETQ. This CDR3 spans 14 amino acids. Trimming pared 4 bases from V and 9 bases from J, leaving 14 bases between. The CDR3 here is CASSQDFNGSPLHF. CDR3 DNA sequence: TGCGCCAGCAGCCAGGACTTCAACGGTTCACCCCTCCACTTT. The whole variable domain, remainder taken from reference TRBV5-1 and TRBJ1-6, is KAGVTQTPRYLIKTRGQQVTLSCSPISGHRSVSWYQQTPGQGLQFLFEYFSETQRNKGNFPGRFSGRQFSNSRSEMNVSTLELGDSALYLCASSQDFNGSPLHFGNGTRLTVT.

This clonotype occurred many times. CDR3 protein: CSARQGADGELFF. Here the CDR3 DNA reads TGCAGTGCCAGACAAGGGGCGGACGGGGAGCTGTTTTTT. The chain employs TRBV20-1 and TRBJ2-2, with a weak D call TRBD1 (5 bases). CDR3 length equals 13 residues. The V and J ends lost 6 bases and 7 bases respectively, with 15 bases between them. Germline-derived CDR1 and CDR2 are DFQATT and SNEGSKA (reference sequence).

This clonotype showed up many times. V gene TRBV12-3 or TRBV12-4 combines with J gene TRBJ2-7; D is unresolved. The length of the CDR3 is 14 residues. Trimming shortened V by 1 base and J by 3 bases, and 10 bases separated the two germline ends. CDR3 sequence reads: CASSLDSSVYEQYF. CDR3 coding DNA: TGTGCCAGCAGTTTAGACAGTTCGGTCTACGAGCAGTACTTC.

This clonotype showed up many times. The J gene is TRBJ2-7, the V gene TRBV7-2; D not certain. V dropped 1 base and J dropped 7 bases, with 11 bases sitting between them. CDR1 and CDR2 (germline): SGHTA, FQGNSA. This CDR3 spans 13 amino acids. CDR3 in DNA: TGTGCCAGCAGCTTAGATTGGGCGACAGAGCAGTACTTC. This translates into CASSLDWATEQYF.

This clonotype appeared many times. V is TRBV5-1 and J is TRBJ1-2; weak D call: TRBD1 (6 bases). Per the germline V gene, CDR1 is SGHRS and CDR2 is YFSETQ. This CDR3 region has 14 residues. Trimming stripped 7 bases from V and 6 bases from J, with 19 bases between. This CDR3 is CASGPGGASDGYTF. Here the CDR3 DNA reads TGCGCCAGCGGACCCGGGGGGGCATCGGATGGCTACACCTTC.

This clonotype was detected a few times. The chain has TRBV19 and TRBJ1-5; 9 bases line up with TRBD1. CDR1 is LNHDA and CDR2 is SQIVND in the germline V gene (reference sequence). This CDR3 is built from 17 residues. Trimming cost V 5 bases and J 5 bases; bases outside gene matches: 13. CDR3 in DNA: TGTGCCAGTAGTTGGGGCTGGACAGGGGCCGACGATCAGCCCCAGCATTTT. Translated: CASSWGWTGADDQPQHF.

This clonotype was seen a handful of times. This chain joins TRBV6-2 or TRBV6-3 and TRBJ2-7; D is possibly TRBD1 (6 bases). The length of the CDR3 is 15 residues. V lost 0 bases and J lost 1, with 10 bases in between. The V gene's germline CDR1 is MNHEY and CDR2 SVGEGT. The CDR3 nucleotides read TGTGCCAGCAGTTACTCGACAGGAAAATCCTACGAGCAGTACTTC. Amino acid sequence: CASSYSTGKSYEQYF.

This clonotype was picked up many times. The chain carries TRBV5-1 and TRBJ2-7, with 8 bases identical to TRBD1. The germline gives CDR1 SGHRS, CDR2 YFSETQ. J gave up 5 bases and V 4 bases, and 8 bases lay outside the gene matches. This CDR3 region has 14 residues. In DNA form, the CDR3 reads TGCGCCAGCAGCCCGGCACAGGGGGGCCACGAGCAGTACTTC. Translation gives CASSPAQGGHEQYF.